The 29 T cell receptor beta chains below come from one sample, sequenced in a study of T cells in women clearing cervical HPV infection. Using immunoSEQ multiplex PCR, the repertoire was profiled, and TCRdb retains in-frame clones only, with some absent. The sample includes nearly 20,000 clones. Sequenced: blood buffy coat. The receptor set was obtained from a woman aged 18-70 years with a cervical HPV16 infection that either progressed to CIN3+ or cleared (not recorded which).

To note about this clone: Sequencing ends 3 residues short of the CDR3 end; the germline J gene provides the rest. The V and J genes are TRBV2 and TRBJ2-1, with 7 bases lining up with TRBD1. This CDR3 comprises 14 residues. Germline V gives CDR1 SNHLY, CDR2 FYNNEI. V gave up 5 bases and J gave up 7 bases; unmatched junction bases: 8. The sequenced part of the CDR3 DNA is TGTGCCAGCAGTCCGGCCCGACAGGGAAATGAG. Residues: CASSPARQGNE. The entire CDR3 is CASSPARQGNEQFF.

Details on this clone: With the read ending 3 residues before the CDR3 end, the germline J gene is used to fill in that end. This chain joins TRBV19 and TRBJ1-1; 11 nucleotides align to TRBD1. From germline, CDR1 is LNHDA and CDR2 SQIVND (reference sequence). This CDR3 spans 15 amino acids. Trimming at V came to 1 base and at J to 5 bases, leaving 3 bases not matched to a gene. CDR3 in amino acids: CASSIAGTGGTEAFF. The DNA read from the CDR3 is TGTGCCAGTAGTATAGCCGGGACAGGGGGGACTGAA.

Remarks on this clone: The read ends 3 residues shy of where the CDR3 ends; the end is completed using the germline J gene. This chain links TRBV2 with TRBJ2-7; 10 bases line up with TRBD1. Germline CDR1 SNHLY, CDR2 FYNNEI. The CDR3 covers 12 residues. After removal of 11 bases from V and 3 bases from J, the junction contained 4 bases not matched to a gene. The CDR3 protein is CAGRDRGYEQYF. CDR3 DNA, as far as it was read: TGTGCCGGACGGGACAGGGGCTACGAG. The full variable domain, completed using reference TRBV2 and TRBJ2-7, is EPEVTQTPSHQVTQMGQEVILRCVPISNHLYFYWYRQILGQKVEFLVSFYNNEISEKSEIFDDQFSVERPDGSNFTLKIRSTKLEDSAMYFCAGRDRGYEQYFGPGTRLTVT.

With respect to this clone: The CDR3 end falls 3 residues outside the read, so it is completed with the germline J gene. The chain combines TRBV20-1 with TRBJ2-1; 9 nucleotides match TRBD2. Germline V gene data show CDR1 as DFQATT and CDR2 as SNEGSKA (reference sequence). V dropped 5 bases and J dropped 6; count of bases not matched to a gene: 8. CDR3 length: 14 residues. The covered CDR3 bases are TGCAGTGCTGATGGGGCGGGGGGGATCAATGAG. Amino acid sequence: CSADGAGGINE. The entire CDR3 protein reads CSADGAGGINEQFF.

Note on this clone: The read gets to within 3 residues of the CDR3 end, and the germline J gene fills in the rest. This chain connects TRBV5-1 to TRBJ1-1; possible D gene TRBD1, 5 bases. Germline V gives CDR1 SGHRS, CDR2 YFSETQ. V was cut by 2 bases and J by 1 base, with 12 bases left in between. The CDR3 sequence is 15 residues long. The sequenced part of the CDR3 DNA is TGCGCCAGCAGCTTTCAAGGAACAGGGAACACTGAA. Protein: CASSFQGTGNTE. The complete CDR3 reads CASSFQGTGNTEAFF.

Worth noting for this clone: With the read ending 3 residues before the CDR3 end, the germline J gene is used to fill in that end. This chain joins TRBV5-4 and TRBJ1-5, with TRBD1 identical over 9 bases. V trimming: 4 bases; J trimming: 5 bases; junction bases outside the gene matches: 7. There are 15 residues in the CDR3. Per germline, CDR1 SGHNT and CDR2 YYREEE (reference sequence). CDR3 bases read: TGTGCCAGCAGCGAGGACAGGGGTGGGGATCAGCCC. Amino acid sequence: CASSEDRGGDQP. The full CDR3 reads CASSEDRGGDQPQHF.

A word on this clone: With the read ending 3 residues before the CDR3 end, the germline J gene is used to fill in that end. The chain joins TRBV7-2 to TRBJ2-3, with D perhaps matching TRBD2 (6 bases). V was pared by 0 bases and J by 3 bases, with 19 bases between. CDR1 is SGHTA, CDR2 FQGNSA, per germline. The CDR3 spans 18 residues. The part of the CDR3 DNA that was read is TGTGCCAGCAGCTTAGCGGTTTCGGGACTCCGTAGGACAGATACG. Amino acids: CASSLAVSGLRRTDT. The whole CDR3 sequence reads CASSLAVSGLRRTDTQYF. The variable domain in full, completed from reference TRBV7-2 and TRBJ2-3, reads GAGVSQSPSNKVTEKGKDVELRCDPISGHTALYWYRQSLGQGLEFLIYFQGNSAPDKSGLPSDRFSAERTGGSVSTLTIQRTQQEDSAVYLCASSLAVSGLRRTDTQYFGPGTRLTVL.

A note on this clone: The read ends 3 residues shy of where the CDR3 ends; the end is completed using the germline J gene. The chain combines TRBV7-8 with TRBJ2-7; D might be TRBD2 (7 bases). There are 15 residues in the CDR3. V lost 4 bases and J 2 bases, leaving 15 bases between the germline ends. The germline gives CDR1 SGHVS, CDR2 FQNEAQ. The sequenced CDR3 bases are TGTGCCAGCAGCTCTGCTTACGGGGGGCCCTACGAG. The encoded protein is CASSSAYGGPYE. The CDR3, in full, reads CASSSAYGGPYEQYF.

Comments on this clone: Read data end 3 residues before the CDR3 end; the end is taken from the germline J gene. The rearrangement joins TRBV2 to TRBJ1-1; 9 positions match TRBD1. Per the germline V gene, CDR1 is SNHLY and CDR2 is FYNNEI. There are 16 residues in the CDR3. With 3 bases clipped from V and 4 bases from J, the junction kept 9 bases outside the gene matches. The CDR3 spells CASSDWDRVRGTEAFF. The CDR3 DNA, read in part, is TGTGCCAGCAGTGATTGGGACAGGGTCAGAGGCACTGAA.

Of note for this clone: The observed sequence ends 3 residues before the CDR3 terminus, with the missing tail filled in from the germline J gene. The V and J genes are TRBV3-1 (or the pseudogene TRBV3-2) and TRBJ1-2; the match to TRBD1 covers 9 bases. V shed 5 bases and J 4 bases; nucleotides not matched to a gene: 2. CDR3 size: 13 residues. CDR1 is LGHDT, CDR2 YNNKEL, per germline (reference sequence). CDR3 DNA (partial): TGTGCCAGCAGCGGACAGGGGCGCTATGGC. Amino acids: CASSGQGRYG. The CDR3 in full is CASSGQGRYGYTF.

Points on this clone: From the germline J gene comes the end of the CDR3, since the read stops 3 residues before it. The chain couples TRBV6-2 or TRBV6-3 to TRBJ1-2, with no clear D. V lost 6 bases and J 3 bases, leaving 11 bases between the germline ends. CDR3 length: 13 amino acids. Germline CDR1 and CDR2: MNHEY and SVGEGT. The CDR3 spells CASRLQDYYGYTF. The CDR3 bases that were read are TGTGCCAGCAGGCTACAAGACTACTATGGC.

Worth noting for this clone: The read falls 3 residues short of the CDR3 end, and the missing part is taken from the germline J gene. The chain is built from TRBV30 and TRBJ1-1; perhaps TRBD1 as D (6 bases). V was trimmed by 0 bases and J by 0 bases, leaving 26 bases between them. The CDR3 contains 20 residues. From germline, CDR1 is GTSNPN and CDR2 SVGIG (reference sequence). CDR3 DNA, as far as it was read: TGTGCCTGGAGTGTAGGGGCCCCGACAGGTCAGGCTTTACTGAACACTGAA. Its protein product is CAWSVGAPTGQALLNTE. The full CDR3 reads CAWSVGAPTGQALLNTEAFF.

Concerning this clone itself: The read gets to within 3 residues of the CDR3 end, and the germline J gene fills in the rest. V usage is TRBV5-1 and J usage is TRBJ2-7; D remains ambiguous. This CDR3 is 14 amino acids long. CDR1 and CDR2 (germline): SGHRS, YFSETQ. V lost 3 bases and J 0 bases, leaving 10 bases between the germline ends. CDR3 DNA (partial): TGCGCCAGCAGCTCCGACACGAGCTCCTACGAG. Its protein is CASSSDTSSYE. The complete CDR3 sequence is CASSSDTSSYEQYF.

To note about this clone: The read terminates 3 residues ahead of where the CDR3 ends, so the germline J gene completes it. This rearrangement joins TRBV6-2 or TRBV6-3 to TRBJ2-7; the match to TRBD2 covers 10 bases. This CDR3 has 16 residues. CDR1 is MNHEY, CDR2 SVGEGT, per germline. With V trimmed by 4 bases and J by 3 bases, 9 bases remained unmatched. CDR3 residues: CASSSSLAGAYYEQYF. Partial CDR3 DNA: TGTGCCAGCAGTTCCTCTCTAGCGGGGGCTTACTACGAG.

This CDR3 is CASSLTTAGGPRGDEQFF. CDR3 DNA, as far as it was read: TGTGCCAGCAGCTTAACGACAGCGGGGGGGCCTAGGGGGGATGAG. This chain connects TRBV7-3 to TRBJ2-1; 10 bases align to TRBD2. The read comes to an end 3 residues before the CDR3 does, leaving the germline J gene to fill in the end. Germline CDR1 reads SGHTA; CDR2 reads FQGTGA. The CDR3 runs 18 residues. V was pared by 0 bases and J by 8 bases, with 13 bases of the junction left unmatched. The full variable domain, its missing parts supplied by reference TRBV7-3 and TRBJ2-1, is GAGVSQTPSNKVTEKGKYVELRCDPISGHTALYWYRQSLGQGPEFLIYFQGTGAADDSGLPNDRFFAVRPEGSVSTLKIQRTERGDSAVYLCASSLTTAGGPRGDEQFFGPGTRLTVL.

With regard to this clone: The sequenced fragment ends 3 residues before the CDR3 boundary, so the rest is inferred from the germline J gene. V and J are TRBV7-8 and TRBJ2-1; tentatively, D is TRBD1 (5 bases). Germline values: CDR1 SGHVS, CDR2 FQNEAQ. Trimming took 5 bases from V and 0 from J, leaving 11 bases between them. The CDR3 has 15 amino acids. The covered CDR3 bases are TGTGCCAGCAGCACGCGTAGGGGCTCCTACAATGAG. As protein: CASSTRRGSYNE. The full-length CDR3 reads as CASSTRRGSYNEQFF.

A note on this clone: The read ends 3 residues before the CDR3 terminus; that terminus is restored from the germline J gene. The chain has TRBV18 and TRBJ2-1, with 8 bases fitting TRBD2. The germline V gene has CDR1 KGHSH and CDR2 LQKENI. The CDR3 is 16 amino acids. V was pared by 0 bases and J by 4 bases, with 5 bases of the junction left unmatched. CDR3 bases read: TGTGCCAGCTCACCACCGAGAAGCGGGGGATACAATGAG. It is translated as CASSPPRSGGYNE. The whole CDR3 reads CASSPPRSGGYNEQFF.

A remark on this clone: The CDR3 end lies 3 residues beyond the end of the read and is filled in from the germline J gene. V is TRBV20-1 and J is TRBJ2-3; 8 bases match TRBD2. CDR3 length: 17 amino acids. V dropped 6 bases and J dropped 2; count of bases not matched to a gene: 16. Germline lookup yields CDR1 DFQATT and CDR2 SNEGSKA (reference sequence). The CDR3 reads CSAPDTNKRGYTDTQYF. The sequenced part of the CDR3 DNA is TGCAGTGCCCCGGACACCAACAAGCGGGGGTACACAGATACG.

Note on this clone: The read terminates 3 residues before the CDR3 end, so the remaining end is supplied by the germline J gene. The chain has TRBV15 and TRBJ2-5; perhaps TRBD2 as D (6 bases). Germline CDR1 is LNHNV and CDR2 is YYDKDF (reference sequence). Trimming cost V 0 bases and J 6 bases, with 11 bases left between them. The CDR3 runs to 14 residues. The CDR3 spells CATSRDGGVQTQYF. CDR3 DNA (partial): TGTGCCACCAGCAGAGATGGCGGGGTACAGACC.

Comments on this clone: The read halts 3 residues ahead of the CDR3 end, with the missing end drawn from the germline J gene. The chain recombines TRBV19 with TRBJ2-2, with 7 bases matching TRBD1. From germline, CDR1 is LNHDA and CDR2 SQIVND (reference sequence). The J segment lost 2 bases and the V segment lost 9 bases, leaving 9 bases of the junction unmatched. The CDR3 runs 15 residues. CDR3 sequence reads: CASRIGTDNTGELFF. Partial CDR3 DNA: TGTGCCAGCAGGATAGGGACAGATAACACCGGGGAG.

Turning to this clone: The DNA ends 3 residues before the CDR3 does, and the rest of the CDR3 is filled in from the germline J gene. The rearrangement uses TRBV19 and TRBJ1-2; D is perhaps TRBD1 (6 bases). The CDR3 totals 16 residues. Looked up from germline, CDR1 is LNHDA and CDR2 is SQIVND (reference sequence). V was shortened by 7 bases and J by 3 bases, with 21 bases between the two germline ends. CDR3 DNA (partial): TGTGCCAGTACGCAGCCGGGGGGGGGACAAGACTATGGC. Encoded protein: CASTQPGGGQDYG. The entire CDR3 protein is CASTQPGGGQDYGYTF.

Concerning this clone: The read ends 3 residues early relative to the CDR3; the germline J gene fills the gap. The chain employs TRBV12-3 or TRBV12-4 and TRBJ2-1; possibly TRBD1 for D (5 bases). This CDR3 contains 14 residues. The ends were cut back, 7 bases at V and 4 bases at J, with 14 bases in the middle. The DNA read from the CDR3 is TGTGCCAGCACGCCACAGGAGAAGTACAATGAG. The encoded protein is CASTPQEKYNE. The complete CDR3 reads CASTPQEKYNEQFF.

CDR3 DNA, as far as it was read: TGTGCCAGCAGCGCCGGACAGGGCAGCGAG. Amino acids: CASSAGQGSE. The whole CDR3 reads CASSAGQGSEQYF. The V and J genes are TRBV9 and TRBJ2-7; 8 bases agree with TRBD1. The CDR3 extends 3 residues past the end of the read, so its final part is completed from the germline J gene. The CDR3 length is 13 residues. From germline, CDR1 is SGDLS and CDR2 YYNGEE. V lost 3 bases and J lost 6; bases outside the gene matches: 5.

A remark on this clone: The read comes to an end 3 residues before the CDR3 does, leaving the germline J gene to fill in the end. The chain combines TRBV2 with TRBJ1-2; D not certain. The CDR3 is 15 amino acids. Germline CDR1 SNHLY, CDR2 FYNNEI. The V end was cut by 2 bases, the J end by 2 bases, with 12 bases between. CDR3 in amino acids: CASSETAGRNYGYTF. Incomplete CDR3 DNA: TGTGCCAGCAGTGAAACGGCAGGCCGGAACTATGGC.

For this clone: The read ends 3 residues shy of where the CDR3 ends; the end is completed using the germline J gene. The chain couples TRBV6-2 or TRBV6-3 to TRBJ1-5, with a weak D call TRBD1 (6 bases). This CDR3 is built from 16 residues. Trimming removed 0 bases at V and 4 bases at J, with 13 bases between. Per germline, CDR1 MNHEY and CDR2 SVGEGT. The covered CDR3 bases are TGTGCCAGCAGTTACTCGTCCAGGGGTACTAATCAGCCC. It translates to CASSYSSRGTNQP. The full CDR3 sequence reads CASSYSSRGTNQPQHF.

In regard to this clone: The read finishes 3 residues shy of the CDR3 end, and the germline J gene is used to complete it. The chain carries TRBV19 and TRBJ2-7; TRBD1 aligns across 8 bases. CDR3 size: 14 residues. Germline-derived CDR1 and CDR2 are LNHDA and SQIVND (reference sequence). V trimming: 10 bases; J trimming: 5 bases; junction bases outside the gene matches: 13. The DNA read from the CDR3 is TGTGCCACGGACAGGGAGTGTATACGTGACGAG. Protein: CATDRECIRDE. The complete CDR3 reads CATDRECIRDEQYF.

As regards this clone: Sequencing ends 3 residues short of the CDR3 end; the germline J gene provides the rest. This chain connects TRBV7-2 to TRBJ2-7; TRBD1 aligns across 7 bases. Unmatched junction bases numbered 5, after V lost 1 base and J lost 2 bases. Germline assignment: CDR1 SGHTA and CDR2 FQGNSA. This CDR3 has 15 residues. Incomplete CDR3 DNA: TGTGCCAGCAGCTTAGGGGATACAGGGGCCTACGAG. As protein: CASSLGDTGAYE. In full, the CDR3 is CASSLGDTGAYEQYF.

Of note for this clone: The DNA ends 3 residues before the CDR3 does, and the rest of the CDR3 is filled in from the germline J gene. The rearrangement uses TRBV14 and TRBJ1-5; TRBD1 might be the D (6 bases). This CDR3 comprises 13 residues. Germline CDR1 and CDR2: SGHDN and FVKESK. Trimming left V 1 base short and J 6 bases short, with 7 bases between. Here the CDR3 reads CASSQGTAQPQHF. The CDR3 DNA, read in part, is TGTGCCAGCAGCCAAGGGACAGCTCAGCCC. The entire variable domain, with the rest obtained from reference TRBV14 and TRBJ1-5, is as follows: EAGVTQFPSHSVIEKGQTVTLRCDPISGHDNLYWYRRVMGKEIKFLLHFVKESKQDESGMPNNRFLAERTGGTYSTLKVQPAELEDSGVYFCASSQGTAQPQHFGDGTRLSIL.

About this clone itself: The read stops 3 residues short of the end of the CDR3; the missing end is completed from the germline J gene. J is TRBJ1-5 and V is TRBV5-6, with D unclear. Germline V lookup: CDR1 SGHDT, CDR2 YYEEEE. This CDR3 contains 15 residues. Trimming took off 4 bases at V and 0 bases at J, with 11 bases between the two ends. CDR3 sequence reads: CASSERHLSNQPQHF. The sequenced CDR3 bases are TGTGCCAGCAGCGAAAGACACCTTAGCAATCAGCCC. The whole variable domain, filled in from reference TRBV5-6 and TRBJ1-5, reads DAGVTQSPTHLIKTRGQQVTLRCSPKSGHDTVSWYQQALGQGPQFIFQYYEEEERQRGNFPDRFSGHQFPNYSSELNVNALLLGDSALYLCASSERHLSNQPQHFGDGTRLSIL.